The rows below give T cell receptor beta chains drawn from one sample of a study of T cells in tuberculosis. Only in-frame clones appear in the TCRdb table, and some are missing; sequencing was by immunoSEQ multiplex PCR. The profile shows 25,000 or so clones, around 87% of them singletons. The sequenced sample consisted of PBMCs. The receptors were gathered from a donor aged 10-29 years with latent tuberculosis or without tuberculosis infection. The CDR3 runs from the conserved cysteine through the conserved F or W. Fields, in order: V gene, D gene, clone size, J gene, CDR3 DNA, CDR3 protein. D genes are given only for firm matches. Size is stated for part of the rows, as once, few or many counts, or as a class when the clone is expanded.

v_call: TRBV19; d_call: TRBD1; clone_size: -; j_call: TRBJ1-6; cdr3_nt: TGTGCCAGTAGTACCCGACAGGGGACCCACTCACCCCTCCACTTT; cdr3_aa: CASSTRQGTHSPLHF
v_call: TRBV6-1; d_call: -; clone_size: -; j_call: TRBJ1-5; cdr3_nt: TGTGCCAGCAGTGAATTGTATGTCCAGCCCCAGCATTTT; cdr3_aa: CASSELYVQPQHF
v_call: TRBV25-1; d_call: -; clone_size: -; j_call: TRBJ2-3; cdr3_nt: TGTGCCAGCAGTGAATTATTGTCGGTTCCTAGCACAGATACGCAGTATTTT; cdr3_aa: CASSELLSVPSTDTQYF
v_call: TRBV9; d_call: -; clone_size: -; j_call: TRBJ2-3; cdr3_nt: TGTGCCAGCAGCCCCCGACTAGTTAAAGCAGATACGCAGTATTTT; cdr3_aa: CASSPRLVKADTQYF
v_call: TRBV5-3; d_call: -; clone_size: -; j_call: TRBJ1-4; cdr3_nt: TGTGCCAGAAGCTCACAAGCAACTAATGAAAAACTGTTTTTT; cdr3_aa: CARSSQATNEKLFF
v_call: TRBV2; d_call: -; clone_size: -; j_call: TRBJ1-6; cdr3_nt: TGTGCCAGCAGTGAAAACGGGAATTCACCCCTCCACTTT; cdr3_aa: CASSENGNSPLHF
v_call: TRBV20-1; d_call: -; clone_size: -; j_call: TRBJ2-1; cdr3_nt: TGCAGTGCTAGTATCTACAATGAGCAGTTCTTC; cdr3_aa: CSASIYNEQFF
v_call: TRBV15; d_call: -; clone_size: -; j_call: TRBJ1-6; cdr3_nt: TGTGCCACCAGGCCACCCGGGACATCTAATTCACCCCTCCACTTT; cdr3_aa: CATRPPGTSNSPLHF
v_call: TRBV11-2; d_call: -; clone_size: -; j_call: TRBJ2-5; cdr3_nt: TGTGCCAGCAGCCCCAATGAAGAGACCCAGTACTTC; cdr3_aa: CASSPNEETQYF
v_call: TRBV27; d_call: -; clone_size: -; j_call: TRBJ1-1; cdr3_nt: TGTGCCAGCAGTTTACAGGGGAGAATGAACACTGAAGCTTTCTTT; cdr3_aa: CASSLQGRMNTEAFF
v_call: TRBV28; d_call: -; clone_size: -; j_call: TRBJ1-1; cdr3_nt: TGTGCCAGCAGTCGACAGTCTGAAGCTTTCTTT; cdr3_aa: CASSRQSEAFF
v_call: TRBV5-1; d_call: TRBD1; clone_size: -; j_call: TRBJ2-3; cdr3_nt: TGCGCCAGCAGCTTGGCCACAGGGGTGGGCACAGATACGCAGTATTTT; cdr3_aa: CASSLATGVGTDTQYF
v_call: TRBV27; d_call: -; clone_size: -; j_call: TRBJ1-2; cdr3_nt: TGTGCCAGCAGTCTGGGGGGGACGGAGGGCTACACCTTC; cdr3_aa: CASSLGGTEGYTF
v_call: TRBV2; d_call: -; clone_size: -; j_call: TRBJ1-6; cdr3_nt: TGTGCCAGCAGTGAAGACGGGGGGTCAGGATCACCCCTCCACTTT; cdr3_aa: CASSEDGGSGSPLHF
v_call: TRBV19; d_call: TRBD1; clone_size: -; j_call: TRBJ1-5; cdr3_nt: TGTGCCAGTAGTGGAACAGGGGGCGCGGATCAGCCCCAGCATTTT; cdr3_aa: CASSGTGGADQPQHF
v_call: TRBV15; d_call: -; clone_size: few; j_call: TRBJ1-6; cdr3_nt: TGTGCCACCCAGGGAGGGGGAGCGACCTCACCCCTCCACTTT; cdr3_aa: CATQGGGATSPLHF
v_call: TRBV14; d_call: -; clone_size: -; j_call: TRBJ2-3; cdr3_nt: TGTGCCAGCAGCCAATGCCACGGGTGCGCAGATACGCAGTATTTT; cdr3_aa: CASSQCHGCADTQYF
v_call: TRBV5-1; d_call: TRBD2; clone_size: -; j_call: TRBJ2-3; cdr3_nt: TGCGCCAGCAGCTTGCAGAGCGGGGGGCCCGGGGATACGCAGTATTTT; cdr3_aa: CASSLQSGGPGDTQYF
v_call: TRBV4-3; d_call: TRBD1; clone_size: -; j_call: TRBJ1-4; cdr3_nt: TGCGCCAGCAGCCAAGACAGAGTGGGGACAGGGACTGAAAAACTGTTTTTT; cdr3_aa: CASSQDRVGTGTEKLFF
v_call: TRBV14; d_call: -; clone_size: -; j_call: TRBJ2-5; cdr3_nt: TGTGCCAGCAGCTGGGGTATACAGGAACAAGAGACCCAGTACTTC; cdr3_aa: CASSWGIQEQETQYF
v_call: TRBV19; d_call: -; clone_size: -; j_call: TRBJ2-3; cdr3_nt: TGTGCCAGTAGTATGCCGGGGGGCACAGATACGCAGTATTTT; cdr3_aa: CASSMPGGTDTQYF
v_call: TRBV18; d_call: -; clone_size: -; j_call: TRBJ2-1; cdr3_nt: TGTGCCAGCTCACCAAAGGACCAGGGCCAGCAGTTCTTC; cdr3_aa: CASSPKDQGQQFF
v_call: TRBV5-4; d_call: -; clone_size: few; j_call: TRBJ1-2; cdr3_nt: TGTGCCAGCAGCTTGGGGGTGGCGACAGGCCACACGGATTTC; cdr3_aa: CASSLGVATGHTDF
v_call: TRBV2; d_call: -; clone_size: once; j_call: TRBJ1-5; cdr3_nt: TGTGCCAGCAGTGAAGCGCATAGCAATCGGCCCCAGCATTTT; cdr3_aa: CASSEAHSNRPQHF
v_call: TRBV19; d_call: -; clone_size: -; j_call: TRBJ1-6; cdr3_nt: TGTGCCAGTAGTATGGCGGGCTGGCGTTCACCCCTCCACTTT; cdr3_aa: CASSMAGWRSPLHF
v_call: TRBV5-5; d_call: TRBD1; clone_size: -; j_call: TRBJ2-2; cdr3_nt: TGTGCCAGCAGCTTGTCGGGGACAGGTCTCACCGGGGAGCTGTTTTTT; cdr3_aa: CASSLSGTGLTGELFF
v_call: TRBV20-1; d_call: -; clone_size: once; j_call: TRBJ1-1; cdr3_nt: TGCAGTGCCATAACAGACACTGAAGCTTTCTTT; cdr3_aa: CSAITDTEAFF
v_call: TRBV9; d_call: TRBD2; clone_size: -; j_call: TRBJ2-3; cdr3_nt: TGTGCCAGCAGCCCCCTAGCGGGGGGTAGCACAGATACGCAGTATTTT; cdr3_aa: CASSPLAGGSTDTQYF
v_call: TRBV7-9; d_call: TRBD2; clone_size: -; j_call: TRBJ2-3; cdr3_nt: TGTGCCAGCACCTTCCCCAGCTTCGCCCTAGCGGTGCCAGATACGCAGTATTTT; cdr3_aa: CASTFPSFALAVPDTQYF
v_call: TRBV5-4; d_call: TRBD1; clone_size: -; j_call: TRBJ1-2; cdr3_nt: TGTGCCAGCAGCAGTACGGGACAGGGGAACTATGGCTACACCTTC; cdr3_aa: CASSSTGQGNYGYTF
v_call: TRBV5-1; d_call: TRBD1; clone_size: once; j_call: TRBJ2-1; cdr3_nt: TGCGCCAGCAGCTTGGGAGCCGGGACAGGGGGGATCAATGAGCAGTTCTTC; cdr3_aa: CASSLGAGTGGINEQFF
v_call: TRBV2; d_call: TRBD2; clone_size: -; j_call: TRBJ2-4; cdr3_nt: TGTGCCAGCAGTGAGATCCAGCGGGGCCTCTTAGCCAAAAACATTCAGTACTTC; cdr3_aa: CASSEIQRGLLAKNIQYF
v_call: TRBV2; d_call: -; clone_size: -; j_call: TRBJ1-4; cdr3_nt: TGTGCCAGCTATTCAGCGGCTAATGAAAAACTGTTTTTT; cdr3_aa: CASYSAANEKLFF
v_call: TRBV4-1; d_call: TRBD1; clone_size: -; j_call: TRBJ2-7; cdr3_nt: TGCGCCAGCAGCCAAGTATGGGACAGGGTGGTCTACGAGCAGTACTTC; cdr3_aa: CASSQVWDRVVYEQYF
v_call: TRBV7-2; d_call: TRBD1; clone_size: -; j_call: TRBJ1-6; cdr3_nt: TGTGCCAGCAGCATATATGGGACAGGGCAGTATTCACCCCTCCACTTT; cdr3_aa: CASSIYGTGQYSPLHF
v_call: TRBV28; d_call: TRBD1; clone_size: -; j_call: TRBJ1-2; cdr3_nt: TGTGCCAGCAGTTTATACACCCTAAGAAGTAGGGGGCCCCGGAATGGCTACACCTTC; cdr3_aa: CASSLYTLRSRGPRNGYTF
v_call: TRBV29-1; d_call: -; clone_size: -; j_call: TRBJ1-3; cdr3_nt: TGCAGCGTGGGACATACAGGAAACACCATATATTTT; cdr3_aa: CSVGHTGNTIYF
v_call: TRBV7-3; d_call: -; clone_size: -; j_call: TRBJ2-3; cdr3_nt: TGTGCCAGCAGCTTAGGGGTAAGCGGCACAAGCACAGATACGCAGTATTTT; cdr3_aa: CASSLGVSGTSTDTQYF
v_call: TRBV5-6; d_call: TRBD1; clone_size: -; j_call: TRBJ2-5; cdr3_nt: TGTGCCAGCAGCCTCCTAGGGGGCGCGGGGACCCAGTACTTC; cdr3_aa: CASSLLGGAGTQYF
v_call: TRBV28; d_call: TRBD2; clone_size: -; j_call: TRBJ2-1; cdr3_nt: TGTGCCAGCAGTTCAGCGGGGCCCTCCTACAATGAGCAGTTCTTC; cdr3_aa: CASSSAGPSYNEQFF
v_call: TRBV28; d_call: -; clone_size: -; j_call: TRBJ1-1; cdr3_nt: TGTGCCAGCAGTTTATCCAGGGGTTTCACTGAAGCTTTCTTT; cdr3_aa: CASSLSRGFTEAFF
v_call: TRBV28; d_call: TRBD1; clone_size: -; j_call: TRBJ1-5; cdr3_nt: TGTGCCAGCAGTTTCCGGACAGGGTGGATAAAGCCCCAGCATTTT; cdr3_aa: CASSFRTGWIKPQHF
v_call: TRBV14; d_call: -; clone_size: -; j_call: TRBJ1-1; cdr3_nt: TGTGCCAGCAGCCAAGTTACGGGGATGAACACTGAAGCTTTCTTT; cdr3_aa: CASSQVTGMNTEAFF
v_call: TRBV9; d_call: -; clone_size: -; j_call: TRBJ1-1; cdr3_nt: TGTGCCAGCAGCGTAGGGGCGGGCCGCCCCTTGATGAACACTGAAGCTTTCTTT; cdr3_aa: CASSVGAGRPLMNTEAFF
v_call: TRBV2; d_call: -; clone_size: -; j_call: TRBJ2-1; cdr3_nt: TGTGCCAGCAGGGAGGGGACTTCCTACAATGAGCAGTTCTTC; cdr3_aa: CASREGTSYNEQFF
v_call: TRBV5-6; d_call: TRBD1; clone_size: -; j_call: TRBJ2-2; cdr3_nt: TGTGCCAGCAGCTTCGGGACAGGGACCGGGGAGCTGTTTTTT; cdr3_aa: CASSFGTGTGELFF
v_call: TRBV28; d_call: TRBD1; clone_size: -; j_call: TRBJ2-7; cdr3_nt: TGTGCCAGCAGTTTACGGGACAGGGAGTACGAGCAGTACTTC; cdr3_aa: CASSLRDREYEQYF
v_call: TRBV27; d_call: TRBD1; clone_size: -; j_call: TRBJ1-5; cdr3_nt: TGTGCCAGCGCCGGGACAGGGTGGGAAAATCAGCCCCAGCATTTT; cdr3_aa: CASAGTGWENQPQHF
v_call: TRBV2; d_call: TRBD1; clone_size: once; j_call: TRBJ1-2; cdr3_nt: TGTGCCAGCAGTGAGGGGACAGGACCCGGGGGTGGCTACACCTTC; cdr3_aa: CASSEGTGPGGGYTF
v_call: TRBV11-2; d_call: -; clone_size: -; j_call: TRBJ2-4; cdr3_nt: TGTGCCAGCAGCTTAGATTGGGGCAGTCTGAACATTCAGTACTTC; cdr3_aa: CASSLDWGSLNIQYF
v_call: TRBV19; d_call: -; clone_size: -; j_call: TRBJ1-2; cdr3_nt: TGTGCCAGTAGACCGAACCAGGGAGGGAACTATGGCTACACCTTC; cdr3_aa: CASRPNQGGNYGYTF
v_call: TRBV4-1; d_call: TRBD1; clone_size: -; j_call: TRBJ1-1; cdr3_nt: TGCGCCAGCAGCCAGGCGACAGGGCTAGACACTGAAGCTTTCTTT; cdr3_aa: CASSQATGLDTEAFF
v_call: TRBV2; d_call: -; clone_size: few; j_call: TRBJ2-7; cdr3_nt: TGTGCCAGCAGCGCCGGGACACTCTCCTACGAGCAGTACTTC; cdr3_aa: CASSAGTLSYEQYF